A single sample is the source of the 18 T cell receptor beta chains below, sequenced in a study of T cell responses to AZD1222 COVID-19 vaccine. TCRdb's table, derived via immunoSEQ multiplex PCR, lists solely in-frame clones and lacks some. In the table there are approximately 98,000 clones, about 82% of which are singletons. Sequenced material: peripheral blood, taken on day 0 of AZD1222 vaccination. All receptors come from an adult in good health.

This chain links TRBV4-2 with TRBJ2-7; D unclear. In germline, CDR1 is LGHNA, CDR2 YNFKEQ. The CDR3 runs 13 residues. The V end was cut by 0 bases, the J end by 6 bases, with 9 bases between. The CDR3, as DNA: TGTGCCAGCAGCCAAGAACCCTCACCCGAGCAGTACTTC. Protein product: CASSQEPSPEQYF.

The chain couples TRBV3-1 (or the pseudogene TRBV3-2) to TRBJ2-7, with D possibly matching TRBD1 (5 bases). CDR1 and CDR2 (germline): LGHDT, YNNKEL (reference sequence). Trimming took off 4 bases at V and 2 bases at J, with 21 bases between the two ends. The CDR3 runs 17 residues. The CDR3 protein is CASSPQFLQGGPYEQYF. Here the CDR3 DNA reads TGTGCCAGCAGCCCGCAATTTCTGCAGGGTGGGCCCTACGAGCAGTACTTC.

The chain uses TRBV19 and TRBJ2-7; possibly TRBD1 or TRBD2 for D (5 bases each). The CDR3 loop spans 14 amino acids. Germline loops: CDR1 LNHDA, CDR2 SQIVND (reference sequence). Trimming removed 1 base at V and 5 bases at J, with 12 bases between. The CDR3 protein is CASSIARGAHEQYF. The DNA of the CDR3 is TGTGCCAGTAGTATAGCAAGGGGAGCTCACGAGCAGTACTTC.

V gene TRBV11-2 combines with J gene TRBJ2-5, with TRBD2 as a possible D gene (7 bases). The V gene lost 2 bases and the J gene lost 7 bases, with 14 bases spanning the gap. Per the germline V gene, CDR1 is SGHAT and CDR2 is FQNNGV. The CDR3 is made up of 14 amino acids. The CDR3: CASSLTAGAGTQYF. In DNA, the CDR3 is TGTGCCAGCAGCTTAACGGCGGGGGCTGGGACCCAGTACTTC.

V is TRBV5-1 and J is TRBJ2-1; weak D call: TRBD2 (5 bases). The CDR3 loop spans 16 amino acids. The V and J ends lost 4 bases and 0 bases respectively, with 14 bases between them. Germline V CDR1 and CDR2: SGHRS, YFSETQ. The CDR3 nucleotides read TGCGCCAGCAGCCTGCGGCGGGCGAACTCCTACAATGAGCAGTTCTTC. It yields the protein CASSLRRANSYNEQFF. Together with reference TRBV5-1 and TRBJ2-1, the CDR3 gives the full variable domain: KAGVTQTPRYLIKTRGQQVTLSCSPISGHRSVSWYQQTPGQGLQFLFEYFSETQRNKGNFPGRFSGRQFSNSRSEMNVSTLELGDSALYLCASSLRRANSYNEQFFGPGTRLTVL.

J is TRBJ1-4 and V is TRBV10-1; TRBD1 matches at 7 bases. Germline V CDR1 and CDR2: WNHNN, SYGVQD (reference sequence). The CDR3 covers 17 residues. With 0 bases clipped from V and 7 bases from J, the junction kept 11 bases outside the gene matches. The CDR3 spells CASSESHAGGLGEKLFF. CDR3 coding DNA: TGCGCCAGCAGTGAGTCCCATGCAGGGGGGCTAGGTGAAAAACTGTTTTTT.

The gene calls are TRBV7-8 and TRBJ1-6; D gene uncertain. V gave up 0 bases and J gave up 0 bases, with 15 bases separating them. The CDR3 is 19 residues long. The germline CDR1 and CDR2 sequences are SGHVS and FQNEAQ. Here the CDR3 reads CASSLARSYTSSYNSPLHF. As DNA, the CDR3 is TGTGCCAGCAGCTTAGCCCGTAGTTACACCAGCTCCTATAATTCACCCCTCCACTTT.

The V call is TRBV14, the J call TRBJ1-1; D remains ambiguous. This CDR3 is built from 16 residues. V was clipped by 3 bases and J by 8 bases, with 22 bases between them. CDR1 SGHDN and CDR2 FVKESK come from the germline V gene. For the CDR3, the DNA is TGTGCCAGCAGCCAGGAGCAACTATGGGGTCCCCCCGAAGCTTTCTTT. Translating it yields CASSQEQLWGPPEAFF.

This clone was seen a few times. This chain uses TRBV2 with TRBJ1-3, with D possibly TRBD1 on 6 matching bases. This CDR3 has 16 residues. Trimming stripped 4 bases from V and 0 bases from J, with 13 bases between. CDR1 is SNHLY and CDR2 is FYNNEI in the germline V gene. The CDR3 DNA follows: TGTGCCAGCAGTGGAGGGGGGGCCCGCTCTGGAAACACCATATATTTT. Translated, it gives CASSGGGARSGNTIYF.

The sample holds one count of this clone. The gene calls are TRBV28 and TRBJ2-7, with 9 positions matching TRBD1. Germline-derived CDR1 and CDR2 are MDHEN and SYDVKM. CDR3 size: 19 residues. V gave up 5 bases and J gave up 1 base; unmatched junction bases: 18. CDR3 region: CASSPILWVQGALSYEQYF. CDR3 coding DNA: TGTGCCAGCAGTCCCATCTTATGGGTACAGGGGGCCTTATCCTACGAGCAGTACTTC.

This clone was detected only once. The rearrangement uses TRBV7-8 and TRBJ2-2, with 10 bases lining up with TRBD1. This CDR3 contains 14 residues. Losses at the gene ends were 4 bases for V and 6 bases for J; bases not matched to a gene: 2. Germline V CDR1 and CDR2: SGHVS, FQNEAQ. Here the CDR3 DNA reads TGTGCCAGCAGCTGGGGGACAGGGGCCGGGGAGCTGTTTTTT. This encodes CASSWGTGAGELFF.

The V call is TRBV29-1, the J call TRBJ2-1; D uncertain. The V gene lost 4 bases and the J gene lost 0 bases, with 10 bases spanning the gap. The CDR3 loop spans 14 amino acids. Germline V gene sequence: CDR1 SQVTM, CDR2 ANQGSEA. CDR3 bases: TGCAGCGTTGGGTTTGTAGGCTCCTACAATGAGCAGTTCTTC. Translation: CSVGFVGSYNEQFF.

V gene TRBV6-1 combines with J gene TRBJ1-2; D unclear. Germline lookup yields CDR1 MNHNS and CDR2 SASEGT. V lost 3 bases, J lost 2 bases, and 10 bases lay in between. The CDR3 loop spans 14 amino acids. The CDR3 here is CASSEWFGNYGYTF. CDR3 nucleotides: TGTGCCAGCAGTGAGTGGTTTGGGAACTATGGCTACACCTTC.

CDR3 loop: CASSRGSNQPQHF. The CDR3 DNA follows: TGTGCCAGCAGCAGGGGCAGCAATCAGCCCCAGCATTTT. The genes are TRBV3-1 (or the pseudogene TRBV3-2) and TRBJ1-5, with D possibly TRBD1 on 5 matching bases. CDR1 and CDR2 from the germline V gene are LGHDT and YNNKEL (reference sequence). Trimming cost V 5 bases and J 1 base, with 6 bases left between them. CDR3 size: 13 residues.

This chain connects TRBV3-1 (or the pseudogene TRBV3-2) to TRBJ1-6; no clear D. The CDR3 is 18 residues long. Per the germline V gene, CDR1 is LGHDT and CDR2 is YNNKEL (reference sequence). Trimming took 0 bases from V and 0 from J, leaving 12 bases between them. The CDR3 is CASSQDPAPSSYNSPLHF. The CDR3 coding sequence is TGTGCCAGCAGCCAAGATCCGGCCCCGAGCTCCTATAATTCACCCCTCCACTTT.

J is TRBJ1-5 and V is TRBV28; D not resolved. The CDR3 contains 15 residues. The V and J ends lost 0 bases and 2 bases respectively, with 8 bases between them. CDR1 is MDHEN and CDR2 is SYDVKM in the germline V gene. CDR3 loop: CASSLWQDGNQPQHF. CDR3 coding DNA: TGTGCCAGCAGTTTATGGCAGGACGGCAATCAGCCCCAGCATTTT.

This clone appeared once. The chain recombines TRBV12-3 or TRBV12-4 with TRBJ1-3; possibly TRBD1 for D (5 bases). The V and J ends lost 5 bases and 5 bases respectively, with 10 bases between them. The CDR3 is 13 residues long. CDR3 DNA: TGTGCCAGCAGTCAGGGCATGCGAAACACCATATATTTT. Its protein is CASSQGMRNTIYF.

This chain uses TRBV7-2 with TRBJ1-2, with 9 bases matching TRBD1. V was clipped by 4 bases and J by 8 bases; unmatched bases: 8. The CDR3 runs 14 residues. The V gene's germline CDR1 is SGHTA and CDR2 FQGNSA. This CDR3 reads CASSYLDRGEGYTF. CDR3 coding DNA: TGTGCCAGCAGCTACCTCGACAGGGGGGAAGGCTACACCTTC.